This T cell receptor beta chain was sequenced in a study of shared clonotypes between healthy human individuals. At the level of the study: CD4 naive and memory got three plates each, CD8 naive two, CD8 memory one. Study findings and constraints: An expected dependence of interdonor clonotype sharing on sequencing depth was noted.

The CDR3 totals 13 residues. V gave up 8 bases and J gave up 4 bases, with 12 bases separating them. Looked up from germline, CDR1 is MNHEY and CDR2 is SMNVEV (reference sequence). This clone occurred once. Its target is unknown. In the sorted-subset replicate PCRs, around 220 ng DNA, tens of thousands of T cell genomes, was used. Here immunoSEQ multiplex PCR was the method, and the copy in TCRdb shows in-frame clones only, minus some. The sample holds about 2.4 million clones; under 95% are singletons and the top ten take about 0.38%. The gene calls are TRBV27 and TRBJ1-5; D uncertain. The sample taken for sequencing was naive CD4+ T cells from PBMCs. This sample's subset: CD45RA+ positively selected. The clonotype comes from a man aged 18 to 29 in good health. Some clones in this sample may be carry-over from other donors' samples. The CDR3 coding sequence is TGTGCCAGCTGGGGTCGACTTAATCAGCCCCAGCATTTT. Protein: CASWGRLNQPQHF.